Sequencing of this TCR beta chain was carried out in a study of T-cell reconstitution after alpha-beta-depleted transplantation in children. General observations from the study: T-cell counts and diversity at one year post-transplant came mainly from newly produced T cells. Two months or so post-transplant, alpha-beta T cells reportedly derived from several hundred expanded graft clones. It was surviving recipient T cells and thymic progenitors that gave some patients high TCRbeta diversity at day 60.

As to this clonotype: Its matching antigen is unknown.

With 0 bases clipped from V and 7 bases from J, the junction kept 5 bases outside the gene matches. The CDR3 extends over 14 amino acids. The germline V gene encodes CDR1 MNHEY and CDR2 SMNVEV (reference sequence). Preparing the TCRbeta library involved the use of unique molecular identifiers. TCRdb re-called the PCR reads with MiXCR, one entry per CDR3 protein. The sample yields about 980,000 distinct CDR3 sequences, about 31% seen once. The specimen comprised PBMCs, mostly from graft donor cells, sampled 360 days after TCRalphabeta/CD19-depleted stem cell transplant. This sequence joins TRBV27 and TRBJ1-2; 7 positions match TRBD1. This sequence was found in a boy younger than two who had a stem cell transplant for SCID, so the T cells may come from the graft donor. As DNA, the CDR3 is TGTGCCAGCAGTTTATCGCCAGGGGGTCTTGGCTACACCTTC. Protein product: CASSLSPGGLGYTF.